The 25 T cell receptor beta chains in this list originate from one sample, sequenced in a study of blood T cell repertoires in COVID-19. Sequenced by immunoSEQ multiplex PCR; TCRdb stores in-frame clones only, minus some. In the table there are some 250,000 clones, more than 65% of which are singletons. Sequencing was performed on peripheral blood. The source of these receptors is a woman at least 80 years old with acute or convalescent COVID-19.

The CDR3 sequence: CASSVGGEAGNTIYF. DNA for the CDR3: TGTGCCAGCAGCGTAGGAGGCGAAGCTGGAAACACCATATATTTT. The chain carries TRBV9 and TRBJ1-3, with unresolved D. CDR1 and CDR2 (germline): SGDLS, YYNGEE. There are 15 residues in the CDR3. The germline V and J ends were trimmed by 0 bases and 2 bases, with 9 bases remaining between them.

The rearrangement links TRBV27 to TRBJ1-6, with D perhaps matching TRBD1 (5 bases). Germline lookup yields CDR1 MNHEY and CDR2 SMNVEV (reference sequence). V shed 6 bases and J shed 3 bases, with 6 bases lying between them. The CDR3 is 13 amino acids. The CDR3 nucleotides are TGTGCCAGCAGACAGGACTATAATTCACCCCTCCACTTT. As protein: CASRQDYNSPLHF.

The gene calls are TRBV7-2 and TRBJ2-7; unclear D gene. This CDR3 is built from 15 residues. V was cut by 1 base and J by 0 bases, with 10 bases left in between. Germline V CDR1 and CDR2: SGHTA, FQGNSA. The CDR3 nucleotides are TGTGCCAGCAGCTTAGGCCACCCGAGCTCCTACGAGCAGTACTTC. Amino acids: CASSLGHPSSYEQYF.

This chain joins TRBV6-5 and TRBJ2-7; D gene uncertain. V was trimmed by 3 bases and J by 5 bases, leaving 5 bases between them. CDR1 is MNHEY, CDR2 SVGAGI, per germline. The CDR3 length is 11 residues. CDR3 sequence (DNA): TGTGCCAGCAGTTATGTTAACGAGCAGTACTTC. It translates to CASSYVNEQYF.

The chain has TRBV15 and TRBJ1-5; TRBD1 matches at 7 bases. The CDR3 spans 16 residues. Germline V gene sequence: CDR1 LNHNV, CDR2 YYDKDF (reference sequence). J lost 5 bases, V lost 3 bases, and 10 bases had no gene match. CDR3 sequence: CATSSKIRGQDQPQHF. Here the CDR3 DNA reads TGTGCCACCAGCAGCAAGATAAGGGGGCAGGATCAGCCCCAGCATTTT.

The chain employs TRBV7-8 and TRBJ1-1; D is uncertain. Trimming removed 9 bases from V and 1 base from J, with 9 bases in between. Germline loops: CDR1 SGHVS, CDR2 FQNEAQ. This CDR3 contains 12 residues. CDR3 region: CASGRSNTEAFF. CDR3 DNA: TGTGCCAGTGGGAGGTCGAACACTGAAGCTTTCTTT.

The genes are TRBV3-1 (or the pseudogene TRBV3-2) and TRBJ2-2, with 8 bases fitting TRBD1. J gave up 4 bases and V 4 bases, and 8 bases lay outside the gene matches. Germline V CDR1 and CDR2: LGHDT, YNNKEL (reference sequence). CDR3 length: 16 amino acids. The CDR3 region is CASSRSPGGGTGELFF. The CDR3 DNA reads as TGTGCCAGCAGCCGTTCGCCAGGGGGCGGCACCGGGGAGCTGTTTTTT.

This rearrangement joins TRBV3-1 (or the pseudogene TRBV3-2) to TRBJ1-2; 7 bases agree with TRBD1. This CDR3 spans 16 amino acids. V lost 4 bases to trimming and J lost 4 bases; unmatched junction nucleotides: 12. In germline, CDR1 is LGHDT, CDR2 YNNKEL (reference sequence). CDR3 sequence reads: CASSPSGTVASYGYTF. CDR3 nucleotides: TGTGCCAGCAGCCCGTCGGGGACAGTTGCTTCCTATGGCTACACCTTC.

The chain links TRBV15 to TRBJ2-1; D unresolved. This CDR3 region has 12 residues. Per the germline V gene, CDR1 is LNHNV and CDR2 is YYDKDF (reference sequence). Trimming cost V 3 bases and J 8 bases, with 8 bases left between them. The CDR3 loop is CATSSVVDEQFF. The CDR3 bases are TGTGCCACCAGCAGCGTAGTGGATGAGCAGTTCTTC.

This chain links TRBV7-2 with TRBJ2-7; 12 bases are shared with TRBD2. The J segment lost 4 bases and the V segment lost 5 bases, leaving 3 bases of the junction unmatched. The germline V gene encodes CDR1 SGHTA and CDR2 FQGNSA. This CDR3 region has 14 residues. The CDR3 spells CASSLTSGSYEQYF. The DNA of the CDR3 is TGTGCCAGCAGCCTGACTAGCGGGAGTTACGAGCAGTACTTC.

V is TRBV5-5 and J is TRBJ1-5; 8 nucleotides agree with TRBD1. The CDR3 is made up of 16 amino acids. The V and J ends lost 4 bases and 0 bases, in that order; junction bases with no gene match: 6. Looked up from germline, CDR1 is SGHKS and CDR2 is YYEKEE (reference sequence). CDR3 bases: TGTGCCAGCAGCGAAGACAGGGGCGCTAGCAATCAGCCCCAGCATTTT. Protein product: CASSEDRGASNQPQHF.

Worth noting for this clone: Different DNA sequences within this sample yield the same CDR3. The rearrangement links TRBV7-9 to TRBJ1-4; D ambiguous. The V end lost 1 base, the J end lost 3 bases, and 9 bases lay between the germline ends. Germline CDR1 reads SEHNR; CDR2 reads FQNEAQ (reference sequence). CDR3 length: 15 amino acids. CDR3 loop: CASSLDRVANEKLFF. The CDR3 coding sequence is TGTGCCAGCAGCTTAGATCGGGTGGCTAATGAAAAACTGTTTTTT.

This clone was recorded a few times. The chain joins TRBV27 to TRBJ2-2; 8 positions match TRBD2. The CDR3 runs 21 residues. CDR1 and CDR2 from the germline V gene are MNHEY and SMNVEV (reference sequence). J gave up 6 bases and V 5 bases, and 26 bases lay outside the gene matches. The CDR3 sequence: CASSPRRTMAFGGAGAGELFF. The CDR3 DNA follows: TGTGCCAGCAGTCCCCGGAGGACTATGGCCTTCGGGGGGGCTGGGGCCGGGGAGCTGTTTTTT.

This clone was detected a few times. J is TRBJ2-3 and V is TRBV19; a possible D gene is TRBD2 (6 bases). The CDR3 runs 14 residues. Between the trimmed V and J ends, which lost 1 base and 2 bases, there was a span of 7 bases. The germline CDR1 and CDR2 sequences are LNHDA and SQIVND (reference sequence). Here the CDR3 reads CASSIGTTTDTQYF. The DNA of the CDR3 is TGTGCCAGTAGTATAGGGACTACCACAGATACGCAGTATTTT.

The CDR3 reads CASSLEVNSGLGSNEQFF. The CDR3 DNA reads TGTGCCAGCAGCTTAGAAGTCAACTCGGGACTAGGGTCTAATGAGCAGTTCTTC. This chain uses TRBV7-9 with TRBJ2-1, with 8 positions matching TRBD2. V was clipped by 1 base and J by 7 bases; unmatched bases: 15. CDR1 is SEHNR and CDR2 is FQNEAQ in the germline V gene (reference sequence). This CDR3 comprises 18 residues.

The chain uses TRBV15 and TRBJ2-3; 7 positions agree with TRBD2. With 1 base clipped from V and 6 bases from J, the junction kept 10 bases outside the gene matches. Germline V lookup: CDR1 LNHNV, CDR2 YYDKDF (reference sequence). This CDR3 is 16 amino acids long. The CDR3 coding sequence is TGTGCCACCAGCAGAGGGGTGGGGGAGGGCCTCGATACGCAGTATTTT. This sequence encodes CATSRGVGEGLDTQYF.

The CDR3: CASVDRVNTEAFF. The CDR3 nucleotides read TGTGCCAGTGTGGACAGGGTGAACACTGAAGCTTTCTTT. The chain uses TRBV19 and TRBJ1-1; 8 bases align to TRBD1. Germline CDR1 reads LNHDA; CDR2 reads SQIVND (reference sequence). The ends lost 8 bases at V and 0 bases at J; junction bases unmatched: 2. The CDR3 has 13 residues.

This chain uses TRBV2 with TRBJ1-6; 7 bases agree with TRBD1. The CDR3 is 15 residues long. V lost 3 bases and J lost 3; bases outside the gene matches: 2. CDR1 and CDR2 from the germline V gene are SNHLY and FYNNEI. The CDR3 reads CASSEDRFYNSPLHF. The DNA of the CDR3 is TGTGCCAGCAGTGAGGACAGGTTCTATAATTCACCCCTCCACTTT.

The CDR3 reads CASSQGLAGQETQYF. The CDR3, as DNA: TGTGCCAGCAGCCAGGGACTAGCGGGTCAAGAGACCCAGTACTTC. This rearrangement joins TRBV27 to TRBJ2-5; 12 bases align to TRBD2. V was pared by 6 bases and J by 2 bases, with 4 bases of the junction left unmatched. Germline lookup yields CDR1 MNHEY and CDR2 SMNVEV (reference sequence). CDR3 length: 15 amino acids.

J is TRBJ2-3 and V is TRBV11-2; 8 bases fit TRBD2. Germline V CDR1 and CDR2: SGHAT, FQNNGV. This CDR3 is built from 16 residues. Trimming cost V 3 bases and J 4 bases; bases outside gene matches: 9. DNA for the CDR3: TGTGCCAGCAGCTTTAAGCGGGAGCCCGCCCCAGATACGCAGTATTTT. It yields the protein CASSFKREPAPDTQYF.

The V and J genes are TRBV30 and TRBJ1-6; D unresolved. The germline V gene encodes CDR1 GTSNPN and CDR2 SVGIG (reference sequence). Trimming removed 5 bases from V and 9 bases from J, with 20 bases in between. The CDR3 loop spans 15 amino acids. The chain's CDR3 is CAWEGNAGNGSPLHF. The CDR3 nucleotides read TGTGCCTGGGAGGGCAACGCGGGAAATGGTTCACCCCTCCACTTT.

V is TRBV3-1 (or the pseudogene TRBV3-2) and J is TRBJ2-3; 10 bases map to TRBD2. The germline V gene has CDR1 LGHDT and CDR2 YNNKEL (reference sequence). V dropped 0 bases and J dropped 2; count of bases not matched to a gene: 5. The CDR3 extends over 17 amino acids. The CDR3 is CASSQDPAGGPTDTQYF. The CDR3 nucleotides read TGTGCCAGCAGCCAAGATCCAGCGGGGGGGCCCACAGATACGCAGTATTTT.

V and J are TRBV13 and TRBJ2-3; 10 bases are shared with TRBD2. Germline V gene lookup returns CDR1 PRHDT and CDR2 FYEKMQ (reference sequence). The CDR3 length is 15 residues. J lost 1 base, V lost 3 bases, and 1 base had no gene match. CDR3 residues: CASSFGTSGTDTQYF. CDR3 bases: TGTGCCAGCAGCTTCGGGACTAGCGGCACAGATACGCAGTATTTT.

V usage is TRBV14 and J usage is TRBJ2-3; 11 nucleotides agree with TRBD2. V shed 4 bases, J shed 2 bases, and the junction held 11 bases outside the gene matches. The CDR3 extends over 18 amino acids. Germline CDR1 SGHDN, CDR2 FVKESK. CDR3 in amino acids: CASSLDYGLAGSTDTQYF. CDR3 sequence (DNA): TGTGCCAGCAGCCTCGATTATGGACTAGCGGGCTCCACAGATACGCAGTATTTT.

This chain links TRBV6-4 with TRBJ1-6, with 8 bases lining up with TRBD1. The CDR3 runs 15 residues. With 6 bases clipped from V and 9 bases from J, the junction kept 10 bases outside the gene matches. The germline V gene encodes CDR1 MRHNA and CDR2 SNTAGT. The CDR3 loop is CASSPRDRRVSPLHF. The CDR3 DNA is TGTGCCAGCAGCCCACGGGACAGGCGTGTTTCACCCCTCCACTTT.